This T cell receptor (beta chain) was sequenced in a study of cytomegalovirus exposure and HLA in healthy donors. About the study: Early released data comprised around 79 million unique TCRs from HLA-typed donors. Points from the study as a whole: In an earlier analysis, in roughly 600 donors, most V segments appeared productive either ~87% or ~30% of the time. The authors later found most CMV-associated TCR beta chains appeared HLA-restricted. Relative to equally common others, HLA-associated TCR beta chains showed greater clonal expansion in a later analysis.

The CDR3 spans 15 residues. Germline V gene data show CDR1 as LNHNV and CDR2 as YYDKDF (reference sequence). In regard to this clone: Its antigen remains unknown. A read error may account for a junction end that differs from germline.

The PCR was carried out with 60 Vbeta primers and 13 Jbeta primers. Sequencing was performed with immunoSEQ multiplex PCR; in TCRdb, only in-frame clones are kept and a portion is missing. The sample carries some 150,000 clones, around 78% recorded once. The receptor's source is a female donor in good health and CMV-seronegative. The chain recombines TRBV15 with TRBJ1-4; D perhaps matches TRBD1 (5 bases). The sample comprised PBMCs. CDR3 residues: CATSTRTRTYEKLFF. CDR3 DNA: TGTGCCACCAGCACAAGGACACGAACTTATGAAAAACTGTTTTTT. The entire variable domain, with the rest obtained from reference TRBV15 and TRBJ1-4, is as follows: DAMVIQNPRYQVTQFGKPVTLSCSQTLNHNVMYWYQQKSSQAPKLLFHYYDKDFNNEADTPDNFQSRRPNTSFCFLDIRSPGLGDTAMYLCATSTRTRTYEKLFFGSGTQLSVL.